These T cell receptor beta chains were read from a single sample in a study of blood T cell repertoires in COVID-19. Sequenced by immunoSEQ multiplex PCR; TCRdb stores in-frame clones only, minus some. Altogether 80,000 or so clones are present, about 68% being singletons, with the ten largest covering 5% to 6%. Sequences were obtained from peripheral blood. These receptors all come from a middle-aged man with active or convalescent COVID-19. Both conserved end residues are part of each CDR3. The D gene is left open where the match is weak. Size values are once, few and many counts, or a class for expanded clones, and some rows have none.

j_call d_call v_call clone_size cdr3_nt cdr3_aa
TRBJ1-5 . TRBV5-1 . TGCGCCAGCACCCTGGAGGGCGGTATCAATCAGCCCCAGCATTTT CASTLEGGINQPQHF
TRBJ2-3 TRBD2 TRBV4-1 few TGCGCCAGCAGCCGGATTGGCGGGGGGGTCACAGATACGCAGTATTTT CASSRIGGGVTDTQYF
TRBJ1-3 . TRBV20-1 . TGCAGTGCTAGTTCCAGGGGAAACACCATATATTTT CSASSRGNTIYF
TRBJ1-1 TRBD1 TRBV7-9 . TGTGCCAGCGGCTTACGGGACAGGAGGAACACTGAAGCTTTCTTT CASGLRDRRNTEAFF
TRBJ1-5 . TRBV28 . TGTGCCAGCAGTTCCTATCCGGACAGCCTTCGCAATCAGCCCCAGCATTTT CASSSYPDSLRNQPQHF
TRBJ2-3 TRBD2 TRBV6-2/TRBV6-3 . TGTGCCAGCAGTCCCCTCGGAGCGGGGGGACTCTTTAGGACAGATACGCAGTATTTT CASSPLGAGGLFRTDTQYF
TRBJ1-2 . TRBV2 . TGTGCCAGCAAGGAGGGGCGAGACTATGGCTACACCTTC CASKEGRDYGYTF
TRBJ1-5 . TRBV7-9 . TGTGCCAGCAGCTCCCTCGGGTCCGGTAGCAATCAGCCCCAGCATTTT CASSSLGSGSNQPQHF
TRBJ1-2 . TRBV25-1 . TGTGCCAGTTCAAAGACAGGCGGCTATGGCTACACCTTC CASSKTGGYGYTF
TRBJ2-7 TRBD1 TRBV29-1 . TGCAGCGCATCGACAGGGGCCACCTACGAGCAGTACTTC CSASTGATYEQYF
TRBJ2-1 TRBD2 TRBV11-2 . TGTGCCAGCGCCAAAGGGCTAGCGGGGGTCAACCCCTACAATGAGCAGTTCTTC CASAKGLAGVNPYNEQFF
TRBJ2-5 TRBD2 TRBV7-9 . TGTGCCAGCAGCCGCGGGGGGTGGGAGACCCAGTACTTC CASSRGGWETQYF
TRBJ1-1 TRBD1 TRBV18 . TGTGCCAGCTCACGAGGGACAGGGAGAGGAGACACTGAAGCTTTCTTT CASSRGTGRGDTEAFF
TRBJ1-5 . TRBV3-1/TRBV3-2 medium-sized TGTGCCAGCAGCCAAGGGGGAGCAGGGGCTCAGCCCCAGCATTTT CASSQGGAGAQPQHF
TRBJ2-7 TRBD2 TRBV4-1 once TGCGCCAGCAGCCGAGGCCAAGCGGGGGCCTACGAGCAGTACTTC CASSRGQAGAYEQYF
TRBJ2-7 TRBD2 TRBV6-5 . TGTGCCAGCACCAAGGGGACTACCTACGAGCAGTACTTC CASTKGTTYEQYF
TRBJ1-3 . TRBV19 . TGTGCCAGCGGGACATCCCCTGGAAACACCATATATTTT CASGTSPGNTIYF
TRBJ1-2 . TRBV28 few TGTGCCAGCAGTTCAGGATCGGCTAACTATGGCTACACCTTC CASSSGSANYGYTF
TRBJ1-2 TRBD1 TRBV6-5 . TGTGCCAGCGGGGGACAGGCTTATGGCTACACCTTC CASGGQAYGYTF
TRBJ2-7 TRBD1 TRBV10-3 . TGTGCCACCCAAACCACCGGGACAGGGGTCACCTACGAGCAGTACTTC CATQTTGTGVTYEQYF
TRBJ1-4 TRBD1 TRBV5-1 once TGCGCCAGCAGCTTGGGACAGGGGATGGACTTTAATGAAAAACTGTTTTTT CASSLGQGMDFNEKLFF
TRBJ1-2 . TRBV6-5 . TGTGCCAGCAGAAACAGTCGCTATGGCTACACCTTC CASRNSRYGYTF
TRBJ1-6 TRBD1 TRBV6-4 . TGTGCCAGCAGGGAAACTGGGACAGCTCTTAATTCACCCCTCCACTTT CASRETGTALNSPLHF
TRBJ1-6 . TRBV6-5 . TGTGCCAGCGGCAGTTCCTATAATTCACCCCTCCACTTT CASGSSYNSPLHF
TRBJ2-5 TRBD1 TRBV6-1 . TGTGCCAGCAGTGAAGCGAGGGGACAGGGGGCAGGGGAGACCCAGTACTTC CASSEARGQGAGETQYF
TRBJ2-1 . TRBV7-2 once TGTGCCAGCACCAGGGCGGCGGACAATGAGCAGTTCTTC CASTRAADNEQFF
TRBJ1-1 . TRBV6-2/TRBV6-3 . TGTGCCAGCAGTGGCTCCCCCAGGACAACGCGCACTGAAGCTTTCTTT CASSGSPRTTRTEAFF
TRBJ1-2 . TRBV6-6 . TGTGCCAGCGGGGCTATTAACTATGGCTACACCTTC CASGAINYGYTF
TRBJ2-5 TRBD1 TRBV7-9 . TGTGCCAGCAGCACCTGGACAGGGGTAACCCAAGAGACCCAGTACTTC CASSTWTGVTQETQYF
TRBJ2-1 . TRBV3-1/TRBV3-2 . TGTGCCAGCAGCCAAGGCCCGGTGGAGCAGTTCTTC CASSQGPVEQFF